This is a list of T cell receptor beta chains from one sample in a study of monozygotic twins with cystic fibrosis. The repertoire was sequenced with immunoSEQ multiplex PCR; TCRdb's copy has only in-frame clones and lacks some. The sample holds approximately 34,000 clones; roughly 96% are singletons and the top ten take 0.15% to 0.2%. Material: blood. Receptors originate from a girl between 2 and 10 years old with cystic fibrosis. The CDR3 runs from the conserved cysteine through the conserved F or W. A D gene is named only where the DNA matches it firmly. Some rows have no size entry. The others give once, few or many, or a class for an expanded clone.

TGTGCCAGCAGTCTTGGGATTAGGGACAATGAGCAGTTCTTC	CASSLGIRDNEQFF	14	NA	TRBJ2-1	NA	TRBV6-5
TGTGCCAGCAGTGAGCGGGTGATCTACGAGCAGTACTTC	CASSERVIYEQYF	13	NA	TRBJ2-7	NA	TRBV6-1
TGTGCCAGCTCACCAGGACTAAGCACAGATACGCAGTATTTT	CASSPGLSTDTQYF	14	NA	TRBJ2-3	NA	TRBV18
TGTGCCTGGAGTACGGGAGTAAGCAATCAGCCCCAGCATTTT	CAWSTGVSNQPQHF	14	NA	TRBJ1-5	NA	TRBV30
TGCGCCAGCAGCCACTACAATGAGCAGTTCTTC	CASSHYNEQFF	11	NA	TRBJ2-1	NA	TRBV4-1
TGCGCCAGCAGCTTCGGGCCCGGCTCCTACGAGCAGTACTTC	CASSFGPGSYEQYF	14	NA	TRBJ2-7	NA	TRBV5-1
TGTGCCAGTAGTATAGAGCGAAGCTCCTACAATGAGCAGTTCTTC	CASSIERSSYNEQFF	15	NA	TRBJ2-1	NA	TRBV19
TGTGCCAGTAAGATAGGGTCCAATAATTCACCCCTCCACTTT	CASKIGSNNSPLHF	14	NA	TRBJ1-6	NA	TRBV19
TGCAGTGCTAGAGCTGCCTACGAGCAGTACTTC	CSARAAYEQYF	11	NA	TRBJ2-7	NA	TRBV20-1
TGTGCCAGCAGTTTCCCGAACTCCTACGAGCAGTACTTC	CASSFPNSYEQYF	13	NA	TRBJ2-7	NA	TRBV28
TGTGCCAGTAGTCAACAGGGGTCGCAAGAGACCCAGTACTTC	CASSQQGSQETQYF	14	NA	TRBJ2-5	TRBD1	TRBV19
TGTGCCAGCAGCCTTCGACAGGGAGAAAACACCATATATTTT	CASSLRQGENTIYF	14	NA	TRBJ1-3	TRBD1	TRBV9
TGTGCCAGCTCACCGTCACACCAAGAGACCCAGTACTTC	CASSPSHQETQYF	13	NA	TRBJ2-5	NA	TRBV18
TGTGCCAGCAGTTTAAGTGACTTGTCCCCAGATGGCTACACCTTC	CASSLSDLSPDGYTF	15	NA	TRBJ1-2	NA	TRBV28
TGTGCCAGCAGCTTAGGGCGTTTAGCGGGAAACTCCTACGAGCAGTACTTC	CASSLGRLAGNSYEQYF	17	NA	TRBJ2-7	TRBD2	TRBV13
TGTGCCAGCAGCTTTCCGAACGCCGACAGCCCTCCCGAGCAGTTCTTC	CASSFPNADSPPEQFF	16	NA	TRBJ2-1	NA	TRBV7-6
TGTGCCAGTAGTACCGGGACAGGGGGTTCGAACACTGAAGCTTTCTTT	CASSTGTGGSNTEAFF	16	NA	TRBJ1-1	TRBD1	TRBV19
TGTGCCAGCAGCAAAGGGGGACAGGGGGTCAATGAGCAGTTCTTC	CASSKGGQGVNEQFF	15	few	TRBJ2-1	NA	TRBV21-1
TGTGCCAGCAGGGAAGGGGGTGGTTTCGGTGAAGCTTTCTTT	CASREGGGFGEAFF	14	NA	TRBJ1-1	NA	TRBV27
TGTGCCACCAGCGGAGGACTAGCGGGAGCGTCTTACAATGAGCAGTTCTTC	CATSGGLAGASYNEQFF	17	NA	TRBJ2-1	TRBD2	TRBV15
TGCGCCAGCAGCCCCGGTGACGGAGAGGAAAATGAGCAGTTCTTC	CASSPGDGEENEQFF	15	NA	TRBJ2-1	NA	TRBV5-1
TGTGCCAGCAGCCTCCGGGGGGAACAGCCCCAGCATTTT	CASSLRGEQPQHF	13	NA	TRBJ1-5	NA	TRBV7-8
TGTGCCAGCAGTCTCCGACTAGCGGGAGGGACCTACGAGCAGTACTTC	CASSLRLAGGTYEQYF	16	NA	TRBJ2-7	TRBD2	TRBV27
TGTGCCAGCTCACCGCGGGTGGGCAGCTTCTACGAGCAGTACTTC	CASSPRVGSFYEQYF	15	NA	TRBJ2-7	NA	TRBV18
TGTGCCAGCAGCTTAACAGCCGGACAGCTCGGCTACACCTTC	CASSLTAGQLGYTF	14	NA	TRBJ1-2	NA	TRBV7-6
TGTGCCAGCAGCCAAAGGCGGGTCGGGGCCAACGTCCTGACTTTC	CASSQRRVGANVLTF	15	once	TRBJ2-6	NA	TRBV7-8
TGTGCCAGTAGTACGAGCGGGAGCGAATACAATGAGCAGTTCTTC	CASSTSGSEYNEQFF	15	NA	TRBJ2-1	TRBD2	TRBV19
TGTGCCAGCAGTCCCCTCCGGGGGCAGTACTTC	CASSPLRGQYF	11	NA	TRBJ2-7	NA	TRBV28
TGTGCCAGCAGTGCGCGACAGGGGGTTTCTTACGAGCAGTACTTC	CASSARQGVSYEQYF	15	NA	TRBJ2-7	TRBD1	TRBV6-1
TGTGCCTGGACTCAGAGCCCGGGACTAGCGGCCCTACAGGGGCAGTTCTTC	CAWTQSPGLAALQGQFF	17	NA	TRBJ2-1	TRBD2	TRBV30
TGTGCCAGCAGCTTAGTTAGAGATACGCAGTATTTT	CASSLVRDTQYF	12	NA	TRBJ2-3	NA	TRBV13
TGTGCCAGCAGTGCCGGGACAGGAACGAACACTGAAGCTTTCTTT	CASSAGTGTNTEAFF	15	NA	TRBJ1-1	TRBD1	TRBV6-1
TGCGCCAGCAGCTTGGGGACAGGGAAGGAAAAACTGTTTTTT	CASSLGTGKEKLFF	14	NA	TRBJ1-4	TRBD1	TRBV5-1
TGTGCCAGCAGTACCAGACAGTTGAGAGCCTACGAGCAGTACTTC	CASSTRQLRAYEQYF	15	NA	TRBJ2-7	NA	TRBV27
TGTGCCACCAGCAGAGTCATCGGTTACGAGCAGTACTTC	CATSRVIGYEQYF	13	NA	TRBJ2-7	NA	TRBV15
TGTGCCATCAGTGAGTCTGTGGGACAGCTTTATGGCTACACCTTC	CAISESVGQLYGYTF	15	once	TRBJ1-2	TRBD1	TRBV10-3
TGTGCCAGCAGTTTAGTGGGACAGGCCTACACAGATACGCAGTATTTT	CASSLVGQAYTDTQYF	16	NA	TRBJ2-3	TRBD1	TRBV27